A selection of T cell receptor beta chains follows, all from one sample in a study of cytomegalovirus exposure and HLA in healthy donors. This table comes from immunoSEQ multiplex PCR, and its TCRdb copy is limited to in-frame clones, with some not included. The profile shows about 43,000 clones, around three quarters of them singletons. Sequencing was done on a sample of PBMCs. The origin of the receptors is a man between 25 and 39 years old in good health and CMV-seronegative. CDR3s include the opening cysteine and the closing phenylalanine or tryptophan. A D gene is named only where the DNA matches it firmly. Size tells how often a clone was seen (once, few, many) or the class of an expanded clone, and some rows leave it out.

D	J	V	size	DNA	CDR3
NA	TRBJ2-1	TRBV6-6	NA	TGTGCCAGCAGTTACTCTTCAGGGATAGATGAGCAGTTCTTC	CASSYSSGIDEQFF
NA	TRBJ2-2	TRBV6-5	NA	TGTGCCAGCAGTTACTCACAGACTAGTCCCGGGGAGCTGTTTTTT	CASSYSQTSPGELFF
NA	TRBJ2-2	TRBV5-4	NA	TGTGCCAGCAGCTTGAAATGGGGAGGTGACACCGGGGAGCTGTTTTTT	CASSLKWGGDTGELFF
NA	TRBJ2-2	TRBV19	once	TGTGCCAGTAGTTGGGGCGGAATGAGCACCGGGGAGCTGTTTTTT	CASSWGGMSTGELFF
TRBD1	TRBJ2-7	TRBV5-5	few	TGTGCCAGCAGCTCCGGACAGGGGGCTTTCTACGAGCAGTACTTC	CASSSGQGAFYEQYF
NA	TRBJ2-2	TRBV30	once	TGTGCCTGGAGTTCCCGGACCGGGGAGCTGTTTTTT	CAWSSRTGELFF
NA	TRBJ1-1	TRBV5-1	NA	TGCGCCAGCAGCTTGTTGAAGGAGGGCTCTGAAGCTTTCTTT	CASSLLKEGSEAFF
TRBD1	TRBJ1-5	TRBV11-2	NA	TGTGCCAGCAGCTTAACAGGGGGCTATGCTCAGCCCCAGCATTTT	CASSLTGGYAQPQHF
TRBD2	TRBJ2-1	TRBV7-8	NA	TGTGCCAGCAGCTTACCTCAACCACTAGCGGGCGGTGATCGGAACAATGAGCAGTTCTTC	CASSLPQPLAGGDRNNEQFF
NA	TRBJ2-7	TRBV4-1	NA	TGCGCCAGCAGCCAAGATGGTCGGGACTCGCGATTCGAGCAGTACTTC	CASSQDGRDSRFEQYF
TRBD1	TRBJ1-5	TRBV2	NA	TGTGCCAGTCTTAGACAGGGGGCCGTTCAGCCCCAGCATTTT	CASLRQGAVQPQHF
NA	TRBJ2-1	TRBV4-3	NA	TGCGCCAGCAGCCAACGACTAAATGAGCAGTTCTTC	CASSQRLNEQFF
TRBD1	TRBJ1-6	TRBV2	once	TGTGCCAGCAGTGATGGGGACAGGGGGCCGTGGAATAATTCACCCCTCCACTTT	CASSDGDRGPWNNSPLHF
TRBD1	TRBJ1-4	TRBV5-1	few	TGCGCCAGCAGCACCGGACAGGTCCGGGAAAAACTGTTTTTT	CASSTGQVREKLFF
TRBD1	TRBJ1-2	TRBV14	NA	TGTGCCAGCAGCCAACTTGGCGCGGGACAGGGGGCAAGTGGCTACACCTTC	CASSQLGAGQGASGYTF
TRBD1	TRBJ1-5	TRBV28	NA	TGTGCCAGCAGTCCGACAGGGGCTCGTAATCAGCCCCAGCATTTT	CASSPTGARNQPQHF
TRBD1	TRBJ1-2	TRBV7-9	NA	TGTGCCAGCAGAGGACAGGGATCTAACTATGGCTACACCTTC	CASRGQGSNYGYTF
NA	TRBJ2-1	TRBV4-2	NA	TGTGCCAGCAGCCAAGTAACCCTATCCTCCTACAATGAGCAGTTCTTC	CASSQVTLSSYNEQFF
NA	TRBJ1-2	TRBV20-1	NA	TGCAGTGCTAGCGCGGCCTATGGCTACACCTTC	CSASAAYGYTF
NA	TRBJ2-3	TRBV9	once	TGTGCCAGCAGCGTAGGAGGGCAGCCCACAGATACGCAGTATTTT	CASSVGGQPTDTQYF
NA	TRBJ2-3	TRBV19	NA	TGTGCCAGTAGTAATACTAGGGCTGATACGCAGTATTTT	CASSNTRADTQYF
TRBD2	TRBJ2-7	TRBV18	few	TGTGCCAGCTCACGAAGGACTAGCGAGAACTACGAGCAGTACTTC	CASSRRTSENYEQYF
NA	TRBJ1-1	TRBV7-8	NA	TGTGCCAGCAGCAAGGTACAGGGACCGAACACTGAAGCTTTCTTT	CASSKVQGPNTEAFF
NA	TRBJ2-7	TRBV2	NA	TGTGCCAGCAGTGCCGCCTACGAGCAGTACTTC	CASSAAYEQYF
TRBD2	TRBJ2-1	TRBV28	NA	TGTGCCAGCACCCGGACTAGCGGGAGTTGGGGTGAGCAGTTCTTC	CASTRTSGSWGEQFF
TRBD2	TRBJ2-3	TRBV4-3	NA	TGCGCCAGCAGCCGGACCGGGACTAGCGGCACAGATACGCAGTATTTT	CASSRTGTSGTDTQYF
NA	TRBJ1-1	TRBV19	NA	TGTGCCAGTAGTACCGATACGGTGAACACTGAAGCTTTCTTT	CASSTDTVNTEAFF
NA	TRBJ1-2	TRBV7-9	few	TGTGCCAGCAGCTTAGAAATTCCGGGGGGACGTGGCTACACCTTC	CASSLEIPGGRGYTF
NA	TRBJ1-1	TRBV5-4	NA	TGTGCCAGCAGCCCTAACCAGGGGTTAAAGACTGAAGCTTTCTTT	CASSPNQGLKTEAFF